This T cell receptor beta chain was recorded in a study of shared clonotypes between healthy human individuals. Overall study results and limits: Investigators expected sequencing depth to affect clonotype sharing among donors.

Assay used: immunoSEQ multiplex PCR; TCRdb lists only in-frame clones, some missing. The sample lists about 1.5 million clones; approximately 97% were seen once. Worth noting for this clone: Its cognate antigen is unknown. Different DNA sequences within this sample yield the same CDR3.

Sequencing was performed on naive CD4+ T cells sorted from blood. Subset denoted: CD45RA+ positively selected. This sequence was found in a man aged 25 to 40 in good health.

The CDR3 DNA follows: TGTGCCAGCAGTGAGGCCAGCGGAAACACCATATATTTT. Encoded protein: CASSEASGNTIYF. The J gene is TRBJ1-3, the V gene TRBV6-1; no definite D call. Germline lookup yields CDR1 MNHNS and CDR2 SASEGT. Trimming pared 3 bases from V and 4 bases from J, leaving 7 bases between. The CDR3 is made up of 13 amino acids.